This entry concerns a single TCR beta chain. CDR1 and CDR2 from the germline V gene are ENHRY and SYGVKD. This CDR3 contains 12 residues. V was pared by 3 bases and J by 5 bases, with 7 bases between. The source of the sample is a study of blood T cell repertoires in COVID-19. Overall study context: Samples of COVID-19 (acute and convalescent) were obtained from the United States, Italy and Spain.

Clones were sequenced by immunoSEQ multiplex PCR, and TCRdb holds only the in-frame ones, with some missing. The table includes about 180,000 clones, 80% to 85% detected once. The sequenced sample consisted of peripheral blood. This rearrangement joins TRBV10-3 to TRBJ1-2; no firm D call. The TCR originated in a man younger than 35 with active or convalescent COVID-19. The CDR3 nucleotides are TGTGCCATCAGTGACAGAGGGTATGGCTACACCTTC. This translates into CAISDRGYGYTF.